This T cell receptor (beta chain) is from a study of OX40 agonist ivuxolimab in advanced cancers. As for the study more broadly: Ivuxolimab, which targeted the costimulatory receptor OX40 (CD134), was an agonistic, fully human IgG2 monoclonal antibody. In the dose-escalation cohort, 70% to 85% of patients were male, and the mean age was roughly 60 years with a range of roughly 23 to 79. Partial responses occurred in three dose-escalation patients: two with cutaneous melanoma and one with hepatocellular carcinoma. Of the approximately 54 dose-escalation patients, hepatocellular carcinoma was present in 19, melanoma in about 15, renal cell carcinoma in 9 and head and neck cancer in 9. The paper describes the monotherapy dose-escalation part (N = 52 patients) of the phase I trial of ivuxolimab. Intravenous ivuxolimab was administered to patients every 2 weeks at six dose levels: 0.01, 0.1, 0.3, 1.5, 3 and 10 mg/kg. Patients were allowed to have had prior anti-PD-1, anti-PD-L1 or anti-CTLA-4 therapy, and around two fifths of the dose-escalation patients had been treated with checkpoint inhibitors. Peripheral TCRbeta sequencing was intended to test whether TCR sequence diversity was altered and clonal T-cell expansion was caused by ivuxolimab.

The trim is 0 bases for V and 0 bases for J, with a gap of 7 bases between the germline ends. The germline V gene (reference sequence) gives CDR1 as SGHKS and CDR2 as YYEKEE. Including cysteine and phenylalanine, the CDR3 has 15 amino acids. The kept DNA is CDR3 alone, 45 bases in frame from the first base. Genomic DNA was extracted from sorted cells for sequencing of the TCRbeta CDR3 region. TCRbeta CDR3 regions were sequenced using the immunoSEQ Assay. As stored in TCRdb, this immuneACCESS dataset retains in-frame rearrangements with V and J assigned. A fraction of the clones does not appear; measured against another copy, unresolved V genes explain less than half of the discrepancy, and the remainder lacks a known reason. The sample contains 20,000 or so clones, 90% of them found a single time. In total, the top ten clones hold around half of the sample. The research as a whole found: After ivuxolimab, expanded clones were on average more numerous among CD8+ T cells than among CD4+ T cells. Antigen specificity was not determined for the clonally expanded peripheral T cells. Low levels of normalized T-cell clonal expansion were also seen in some patients who did not respond. Partial responders in the 0.1-3.0 mg/kg groups had among the lowest normalized peripheral clonal expansion, especially among CD8+ T cells. Clonal expansion of both CD4+ and CD8+ blood T cells was observed from baseline to week 6 at doses 0.1 to 3.0 mg/kg.

The trial excluded patients who had a history of autoimmune disease or were on systemic immunosuppression. Peripheral blood for TCR sequencing was collected from all dose cohorts at baseline, on cycle 4 day 1, and on cycle 7 day 1. The samples were drawn from a first-in-human, open-label, multicenter phase I dose-escalation trial of ivuxolimab. Adults with locally advanced or metastatic melanoma, renal cell carcinoma, hepatocellular carcinoma or head and neck squamous cell carcinoma were enrolled in the trial. Before TCR sequencing, CD4+ and CD8+ T cells were separately sorted from peripheral blood. With respect to this clone: Its recognized antigen is unknown. No much larger clone is present one base from it, and per-base qualities are unavailable.

The material was CD4+ or CD8+ T cells sorted from blood, obtained in a trial of the OX40 agonist ivuxolimab. This TCR came from an adult with an advanced solid tumor such as melanoma, head and neck, liver or kidney cancer. The sequence is built from TRBV5-5 and TRBJ1-5, with the D gene call left open. Read as DNA, the sequence is TGTGCCAGCAGCTTGGACAGTTATAGCAATCAGCCCCAGCATTTT. The encoded protein is CASSLDSYSNQPQHF.